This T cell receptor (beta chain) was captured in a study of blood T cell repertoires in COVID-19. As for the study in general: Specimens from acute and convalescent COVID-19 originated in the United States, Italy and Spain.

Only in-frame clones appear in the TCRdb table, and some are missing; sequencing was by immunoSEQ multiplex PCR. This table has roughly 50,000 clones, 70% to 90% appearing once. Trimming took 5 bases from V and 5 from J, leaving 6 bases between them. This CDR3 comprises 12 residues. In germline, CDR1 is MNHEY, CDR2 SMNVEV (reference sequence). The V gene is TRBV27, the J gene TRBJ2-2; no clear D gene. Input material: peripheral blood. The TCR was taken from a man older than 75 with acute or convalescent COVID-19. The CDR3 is CASSPLTGELFF. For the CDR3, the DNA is TGTGCCAGCAGTCCCCTGACCGGGGAGCTGTTTTTT.